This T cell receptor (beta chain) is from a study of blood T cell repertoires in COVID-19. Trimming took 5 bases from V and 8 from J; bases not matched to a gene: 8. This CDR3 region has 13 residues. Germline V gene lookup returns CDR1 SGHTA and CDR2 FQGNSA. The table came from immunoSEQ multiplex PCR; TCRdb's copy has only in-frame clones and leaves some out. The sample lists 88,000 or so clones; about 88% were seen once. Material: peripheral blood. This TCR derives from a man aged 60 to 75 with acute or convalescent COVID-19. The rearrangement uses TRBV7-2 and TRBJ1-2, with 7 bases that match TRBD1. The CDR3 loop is CASSPTGFRGYTF. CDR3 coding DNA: TGTGCCAGCAGCCCGACAGGGTTTCGAGGCTACACCTTC.